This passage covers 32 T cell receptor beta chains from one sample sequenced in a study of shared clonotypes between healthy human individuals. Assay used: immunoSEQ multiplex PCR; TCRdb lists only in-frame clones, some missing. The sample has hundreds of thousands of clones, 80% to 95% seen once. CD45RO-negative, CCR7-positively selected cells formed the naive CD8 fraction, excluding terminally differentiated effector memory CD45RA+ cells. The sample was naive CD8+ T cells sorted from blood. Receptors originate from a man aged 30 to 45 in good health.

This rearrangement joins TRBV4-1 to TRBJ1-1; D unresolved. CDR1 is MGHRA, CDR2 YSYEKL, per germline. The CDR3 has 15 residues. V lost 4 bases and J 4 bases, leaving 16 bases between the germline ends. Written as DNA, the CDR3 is TGCGCCAGCAGCCCGAGTCGGGCCGCCTTCACTGAAGCTTTCTTT. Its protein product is CASSPSRAAFTEAFF.

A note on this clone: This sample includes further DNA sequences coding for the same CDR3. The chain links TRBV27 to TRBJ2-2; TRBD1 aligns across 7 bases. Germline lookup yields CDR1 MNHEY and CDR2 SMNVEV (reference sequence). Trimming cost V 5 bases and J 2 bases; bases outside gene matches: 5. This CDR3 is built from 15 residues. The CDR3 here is CASSPRDRNTGELFF. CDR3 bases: TGTGCCAGCAGTCCCAGGGACAGAAACACCGGGGAGCTGTTTTTT.

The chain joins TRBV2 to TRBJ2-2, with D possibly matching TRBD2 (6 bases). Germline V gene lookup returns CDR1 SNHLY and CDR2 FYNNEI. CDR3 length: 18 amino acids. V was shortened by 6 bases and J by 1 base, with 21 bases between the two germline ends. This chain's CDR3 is CASRVFLGIAENTGELFF. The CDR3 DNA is TGTGCCAGCAGAGTGTTTCTCGGAATAGCGGAGAACACCGGGGAGCTGTTTTTT.

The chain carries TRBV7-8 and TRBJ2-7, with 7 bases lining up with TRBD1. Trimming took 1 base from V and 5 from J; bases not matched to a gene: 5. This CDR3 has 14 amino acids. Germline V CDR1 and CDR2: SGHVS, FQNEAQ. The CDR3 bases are TGTGCCAGCAGCTTAGAACAGGGGTACGACGAGCAGTACTTC. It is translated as CASSLEQGYDEQYF.

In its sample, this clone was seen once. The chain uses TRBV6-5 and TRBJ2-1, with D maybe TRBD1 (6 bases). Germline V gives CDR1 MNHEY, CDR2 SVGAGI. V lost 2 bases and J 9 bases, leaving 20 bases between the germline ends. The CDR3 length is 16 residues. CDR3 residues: CASSYAPGDDPPEQFF. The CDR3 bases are TGTGCCAGCAGTTACGCTCCAGGGGATGACCCCCCTGAGCAGTTCTTC.

The CDR3 reads CASSEGTGSTDTQYF. The CDR3 DNA is TGTGCCAGCAGCGAAGGGACAGGGTCGACAGATACGCAGTATTTT. The chain employs TRBV7-3 and TRBJ2-3, with TRBD1 matching over 9 bases. The V gene end was trimmed by 5 bases and the J gene end by 3 bases; junction bases not matched to a gene: 6. The germline V gene has CDR1 SGHTA and CDR2 FQGTGA. CDR3 size: 15 residues.

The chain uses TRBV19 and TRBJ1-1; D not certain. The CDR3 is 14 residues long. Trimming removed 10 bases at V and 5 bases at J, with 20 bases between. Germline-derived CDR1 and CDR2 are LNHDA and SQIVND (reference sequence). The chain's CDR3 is CATSPGILGTEAFF. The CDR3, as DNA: TGTGCCACCAGTCCGGGGATCTTGGGAACTGAAGCTTTCTTT.

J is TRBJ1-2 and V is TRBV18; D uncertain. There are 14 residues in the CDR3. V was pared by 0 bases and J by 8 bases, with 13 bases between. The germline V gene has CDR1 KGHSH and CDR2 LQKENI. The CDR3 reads CASSPPGGGRGYTF. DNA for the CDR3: TGTGCCAGCTCACCACCGGGCGGTGGGCGCGGCTACACCTTC.

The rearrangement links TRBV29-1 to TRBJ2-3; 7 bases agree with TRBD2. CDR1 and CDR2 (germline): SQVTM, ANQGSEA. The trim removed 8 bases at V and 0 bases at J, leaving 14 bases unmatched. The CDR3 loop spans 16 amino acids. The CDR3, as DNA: TGCAGCTCACGGGAGGTGACGGACGAGAGCACAGATACGCAGTATTTT. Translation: CSSREVTDESTDTQYF.

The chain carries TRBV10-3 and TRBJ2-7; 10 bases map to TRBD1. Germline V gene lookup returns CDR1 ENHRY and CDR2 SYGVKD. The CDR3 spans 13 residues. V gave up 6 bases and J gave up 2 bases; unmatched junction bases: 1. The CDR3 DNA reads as TGTGCCATCAGAGGACAGGGGGCCTACGAGCAGTACTTC. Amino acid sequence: CAIRGQGAYEQYF.

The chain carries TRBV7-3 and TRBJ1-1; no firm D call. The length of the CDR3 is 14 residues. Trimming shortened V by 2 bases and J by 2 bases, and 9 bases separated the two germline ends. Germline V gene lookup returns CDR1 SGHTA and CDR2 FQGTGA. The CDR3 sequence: CASSLDVGNTEAFF. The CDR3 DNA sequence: TGTGCCAGCAGCTTAGATGTAGGAAACACTGAAGCTTTCTTT.

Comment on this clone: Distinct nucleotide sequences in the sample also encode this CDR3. This CDR3 reads CASSPSSYEQYF. The CDR3 DNA follows: TGTGCCAGCAGCCCCAGTTCCTACGAGCAGTACTTC. The chain couples TRBV7-9 to TRBJ2-7; no firm D call. Trimming left V 5 bases short and J 1 base short, with 6 bases between. Germline V gene data show CDR1 as SEHNR and CDR2 as FQNEAQ (reference sequence). The CDR3 has 12 residues. Full variable domain (rest looked up from reference TRBV7-9 and TRBJ2-7): DTGVSQNPRHKITKRGQNVTFRCDPISEHNRLYWYRQTLGQGPEFLTYFQNEAQLEKSRLLSDRFSAERPKGSFSTLEIQRTEQGDSAMYLCASSPSSYEQYFGPGTRLTVT.

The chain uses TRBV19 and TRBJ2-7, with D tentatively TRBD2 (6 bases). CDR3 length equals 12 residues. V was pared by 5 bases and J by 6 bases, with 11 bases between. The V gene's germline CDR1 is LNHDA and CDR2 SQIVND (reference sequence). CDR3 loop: CASSPGGVEQYF. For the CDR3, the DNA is TGTGCCAGTAGTCCCGGGGGTGTCGAGCAGTACTTC.

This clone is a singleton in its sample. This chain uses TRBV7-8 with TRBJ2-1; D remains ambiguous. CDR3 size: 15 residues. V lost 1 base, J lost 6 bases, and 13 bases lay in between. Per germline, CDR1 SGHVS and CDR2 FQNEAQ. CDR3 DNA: TGTGCCAGCAGCTTAGTGGGGTCCCCGCGCAATGAGCAGTTCTTC. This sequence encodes CASSLVGSPRNEQFF. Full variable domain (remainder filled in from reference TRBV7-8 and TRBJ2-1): GAGVSQSPRYKVAKRGQDVALRCDPISGHVSLFWYQQALGQGPEFLTYFQNEAQLDKSGLPSDRFFAERPEGSVSTLKIQRTQQEDSAVYLCASSLVGSPRNEQFFGPGTRLTVL.

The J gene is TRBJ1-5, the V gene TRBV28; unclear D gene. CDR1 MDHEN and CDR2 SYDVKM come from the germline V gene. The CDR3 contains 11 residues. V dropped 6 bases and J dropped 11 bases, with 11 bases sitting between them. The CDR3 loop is CASSPGRAQHF. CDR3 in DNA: TGTGCCAGCAGCCCCGGCCGGGCCCAGCATTTT.

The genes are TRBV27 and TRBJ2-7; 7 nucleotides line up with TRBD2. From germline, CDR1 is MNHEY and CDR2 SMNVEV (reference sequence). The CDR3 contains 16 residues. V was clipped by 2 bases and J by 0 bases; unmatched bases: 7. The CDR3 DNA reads TGTGCCAGCAGTTTAGGGGCTAGCGGTATCTCCTACGAGCAGTACTTC. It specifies CASSLGASGISYEQYF.

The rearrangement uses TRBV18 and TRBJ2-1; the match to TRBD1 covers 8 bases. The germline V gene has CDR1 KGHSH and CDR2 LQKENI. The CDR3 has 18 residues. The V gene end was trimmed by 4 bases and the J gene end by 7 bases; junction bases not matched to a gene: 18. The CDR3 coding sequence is TGTGCCAGCTCACACCGCGAGGGACAGGTCGGATTTTCAAATGAGCAGTTCTTC. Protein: CASSHREGQVGFSNEQFF.

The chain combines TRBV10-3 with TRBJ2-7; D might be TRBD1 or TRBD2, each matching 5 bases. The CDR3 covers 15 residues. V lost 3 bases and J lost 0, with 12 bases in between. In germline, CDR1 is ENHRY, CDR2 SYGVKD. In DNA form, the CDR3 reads TGTGCCATCAGTGATTTGCCCGGGGCCTCCTACGAGCAGTACTTC. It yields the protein CAISDLPGASYEQYF.

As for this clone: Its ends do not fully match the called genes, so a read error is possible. CDR3 DNA: TGTGCCAGCAGCCCGGACGGATCCACCGTATCCACCTCCGCCTTC. Amino acid sequence: CASSPDGSTVSTSAF. The V and J genes are TRBV9 and TRBJ2-7; D is uncertain. The germline V gene encodes CDR1 SGDLS and CDR2 YYNGEE. The CDR3 runs to 15 residues.

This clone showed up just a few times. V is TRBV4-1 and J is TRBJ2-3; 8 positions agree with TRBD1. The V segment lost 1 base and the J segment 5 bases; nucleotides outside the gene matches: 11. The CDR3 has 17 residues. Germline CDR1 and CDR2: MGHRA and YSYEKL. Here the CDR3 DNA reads TGCGCCAGCAGCCAAGGGGCCGGGGAGACAGGGGTAGATACGCAGTATTTT. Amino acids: CASSQGAGETGVDTQYF.

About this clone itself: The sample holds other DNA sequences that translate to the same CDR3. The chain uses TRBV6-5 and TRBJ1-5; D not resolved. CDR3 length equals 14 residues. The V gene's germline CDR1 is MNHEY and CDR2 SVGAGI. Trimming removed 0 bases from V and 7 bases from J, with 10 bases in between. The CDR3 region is CASSYSHSDQPQHF. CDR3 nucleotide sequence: TGTGCCAGCAGTTACTCGCACAGTGACCAGCCCCAGCATTTT.

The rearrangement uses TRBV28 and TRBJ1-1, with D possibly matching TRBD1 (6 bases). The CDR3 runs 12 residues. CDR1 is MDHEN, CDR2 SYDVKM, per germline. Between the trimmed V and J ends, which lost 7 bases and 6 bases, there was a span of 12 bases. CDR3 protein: CASTGAVAEAFF. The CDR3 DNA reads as TGTGCCAGCACAGGGGCGGTCGCTGAAGCTTTCTTT.

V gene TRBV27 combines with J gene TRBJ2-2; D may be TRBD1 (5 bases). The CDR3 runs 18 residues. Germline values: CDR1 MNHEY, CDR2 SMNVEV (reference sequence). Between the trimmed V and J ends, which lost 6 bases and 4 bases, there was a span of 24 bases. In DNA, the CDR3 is TGTGCCAGCAGCATGTTAAGGGCGGACACCTCGGGCACCGGGGAGCTGTTTTTT. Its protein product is CASSMLRADTSGTGELFF.

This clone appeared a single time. The CDR3 reads CASSPRLEIGTGFRSYEQYF. CDR3 DNA: TGTGCCAGCAGCCCTCGTCTGGAGATCGGGACAGGGTTTCGCTCCTACGAGCAGTACTTC. V is TRBV21-1 and J is TRBJ2-7; the DNA was not compared with TRBD1, the D call given in the table. TRBV21-1 is described as a pseudogene. This CDR3 comprises 20 residues.

CDR3 bases: TGTGCCAGCAGTTTATTTCCCTCCTACGAGCAGTACTTC. Encoded protein: CASSLFPSYEQYF. The genes are TRBV27 and TRBJ2-7; D gene unclear. Between the trimmed V and J ends, which lost 1 base and 0 bases, there was a span of 4 bases. This CDR3 has 13 residues. Germline assignment: CDR1 MNHEY and CDR2 SMNVEV (reference sequence).

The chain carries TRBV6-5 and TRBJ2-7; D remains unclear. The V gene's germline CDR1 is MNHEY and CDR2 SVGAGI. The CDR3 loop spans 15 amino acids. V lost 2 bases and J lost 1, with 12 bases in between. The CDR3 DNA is TGTGCCAGCAGTTACAAAAGCTTTGAATCCTACGAGCAGTACTTC. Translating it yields CASSYKSFESYEQYF.

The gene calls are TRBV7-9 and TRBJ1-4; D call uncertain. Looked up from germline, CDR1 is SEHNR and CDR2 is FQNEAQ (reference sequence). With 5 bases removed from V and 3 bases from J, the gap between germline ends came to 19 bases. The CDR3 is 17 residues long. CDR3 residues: CASSPPPGTIANEKLFF. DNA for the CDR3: TGTGCCAGCAGCCCCCCGCCAGGAACGATTGCTAATGAAAAACTGTTTTTT.

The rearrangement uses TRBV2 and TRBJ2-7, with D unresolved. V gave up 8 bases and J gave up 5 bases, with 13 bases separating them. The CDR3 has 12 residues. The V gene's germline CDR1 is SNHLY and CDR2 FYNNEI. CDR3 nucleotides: TGTGCCAGCTTGTTCATGGCAGACGAGCAGTACTTC. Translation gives CASLFMADEQYF.

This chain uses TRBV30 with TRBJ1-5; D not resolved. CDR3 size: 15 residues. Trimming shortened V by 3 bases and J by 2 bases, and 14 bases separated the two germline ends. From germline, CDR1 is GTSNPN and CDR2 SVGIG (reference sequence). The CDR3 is CAWRSAGYGNQPQHF. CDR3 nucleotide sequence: TGTGCCTGGAGATCGGCGGGGTACGGCAATCAGCCCCAGCATTTT.

The CDR3 loop is CASSLMGQGDLNTEAFF. The CDR3 DNA sequence: TGTGCCAGCAGCTTGATGGGACAGGGGGACCTAAACACTGAAGCTTTCTTT. V and J are TRBV5-6 and TRBJ1-1, with 11 bases that match TRBD1. CDR3 length: 17 residues. Germline assignment: CDR1 SGHDT and CDR2 YYEEEE. After removal of 1 base from V and 2 bases from J, the junction contained 7 bases not matched to a gene.

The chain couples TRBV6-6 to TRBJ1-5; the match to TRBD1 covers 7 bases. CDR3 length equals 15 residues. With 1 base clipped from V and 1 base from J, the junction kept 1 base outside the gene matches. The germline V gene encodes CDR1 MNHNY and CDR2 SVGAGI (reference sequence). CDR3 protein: CASSYLTGSNQPQHF. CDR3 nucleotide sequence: TGTGCCAGCAGTTACTTGACAGGGAGCAATCAGCCCCAGCATTTT.

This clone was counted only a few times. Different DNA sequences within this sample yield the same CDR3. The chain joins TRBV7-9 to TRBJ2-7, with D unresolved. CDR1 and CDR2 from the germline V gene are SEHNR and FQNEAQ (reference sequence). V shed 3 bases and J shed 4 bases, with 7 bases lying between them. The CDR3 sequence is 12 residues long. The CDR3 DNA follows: TGTGCCAGCAGCTTCCCCACTTACGAGCAGTACTTC. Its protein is CASSFPTYEQYF.